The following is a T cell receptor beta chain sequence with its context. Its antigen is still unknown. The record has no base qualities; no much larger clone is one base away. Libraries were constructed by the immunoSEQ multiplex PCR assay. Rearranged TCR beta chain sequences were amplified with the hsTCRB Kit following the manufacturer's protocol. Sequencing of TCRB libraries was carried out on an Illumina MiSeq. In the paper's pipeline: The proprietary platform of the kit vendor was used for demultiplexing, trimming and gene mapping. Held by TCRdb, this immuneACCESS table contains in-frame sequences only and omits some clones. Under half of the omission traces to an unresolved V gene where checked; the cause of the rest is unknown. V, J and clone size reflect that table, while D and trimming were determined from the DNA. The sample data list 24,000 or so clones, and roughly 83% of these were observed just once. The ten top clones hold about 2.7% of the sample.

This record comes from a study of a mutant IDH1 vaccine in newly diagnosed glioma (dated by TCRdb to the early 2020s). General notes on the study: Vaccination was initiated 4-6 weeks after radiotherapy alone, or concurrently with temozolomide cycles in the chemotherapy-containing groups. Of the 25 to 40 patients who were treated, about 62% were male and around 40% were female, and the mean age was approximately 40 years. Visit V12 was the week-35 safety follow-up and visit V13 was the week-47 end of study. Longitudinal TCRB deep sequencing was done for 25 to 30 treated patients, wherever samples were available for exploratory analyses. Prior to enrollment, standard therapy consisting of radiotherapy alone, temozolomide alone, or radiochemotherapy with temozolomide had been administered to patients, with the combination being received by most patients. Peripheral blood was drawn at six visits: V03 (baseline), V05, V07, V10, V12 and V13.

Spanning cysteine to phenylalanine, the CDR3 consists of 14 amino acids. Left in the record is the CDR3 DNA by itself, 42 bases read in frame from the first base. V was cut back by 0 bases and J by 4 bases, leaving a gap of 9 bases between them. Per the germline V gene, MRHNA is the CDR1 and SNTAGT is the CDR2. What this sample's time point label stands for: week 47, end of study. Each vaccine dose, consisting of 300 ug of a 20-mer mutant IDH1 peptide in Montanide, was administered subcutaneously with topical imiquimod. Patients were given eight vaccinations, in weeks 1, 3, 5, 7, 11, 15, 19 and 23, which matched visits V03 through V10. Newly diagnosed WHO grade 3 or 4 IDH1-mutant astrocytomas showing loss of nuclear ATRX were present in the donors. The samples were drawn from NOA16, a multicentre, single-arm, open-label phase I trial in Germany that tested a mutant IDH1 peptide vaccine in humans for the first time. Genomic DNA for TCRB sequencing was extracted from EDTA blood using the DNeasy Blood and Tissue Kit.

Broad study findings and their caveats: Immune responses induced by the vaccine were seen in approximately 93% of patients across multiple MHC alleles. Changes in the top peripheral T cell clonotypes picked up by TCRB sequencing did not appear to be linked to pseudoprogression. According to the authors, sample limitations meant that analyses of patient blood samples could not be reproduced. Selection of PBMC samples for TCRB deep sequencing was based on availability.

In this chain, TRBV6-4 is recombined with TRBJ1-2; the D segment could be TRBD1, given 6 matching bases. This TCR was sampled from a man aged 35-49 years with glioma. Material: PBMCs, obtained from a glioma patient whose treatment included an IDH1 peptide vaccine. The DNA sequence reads TGTGCCAGCAGTGACTCCTTGGACAGCTATGGCTACACCTTC. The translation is CASSDSLDSYGYTF.